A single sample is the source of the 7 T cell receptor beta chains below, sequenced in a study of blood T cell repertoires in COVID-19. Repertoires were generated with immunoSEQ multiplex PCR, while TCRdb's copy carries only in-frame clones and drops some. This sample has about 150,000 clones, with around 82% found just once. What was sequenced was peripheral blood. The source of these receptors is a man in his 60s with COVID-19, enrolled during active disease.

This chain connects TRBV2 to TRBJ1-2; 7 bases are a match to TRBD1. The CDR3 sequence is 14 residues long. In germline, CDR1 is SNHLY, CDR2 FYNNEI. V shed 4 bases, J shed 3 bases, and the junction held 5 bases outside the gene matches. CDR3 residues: CASSAQGQYYGYTF. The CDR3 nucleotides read TGTGCCAGCAGTGCACAGGGGCAGTACTATGGCTACACCTTC.

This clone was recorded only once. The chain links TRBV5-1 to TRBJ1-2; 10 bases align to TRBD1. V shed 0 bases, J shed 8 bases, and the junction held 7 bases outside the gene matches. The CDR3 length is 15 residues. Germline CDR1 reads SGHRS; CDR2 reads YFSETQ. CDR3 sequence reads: CASSLDRDRGSGYTF. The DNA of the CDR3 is TGCGCCAGCAGCTTGGACCGGGACAGGGGCAGCGGCTACACCTTC. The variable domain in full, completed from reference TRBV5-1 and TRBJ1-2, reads KAGVTQTPRYLIKTRGQQVTLSCSPISGHRSVSWYQQTPGQGLQFLFEYFSETQRNKGNFPGRFSGRQFSNSRSEMNVSTLELGDSALYLCASSLDRDRGSGYTFGSGTRLTVV.

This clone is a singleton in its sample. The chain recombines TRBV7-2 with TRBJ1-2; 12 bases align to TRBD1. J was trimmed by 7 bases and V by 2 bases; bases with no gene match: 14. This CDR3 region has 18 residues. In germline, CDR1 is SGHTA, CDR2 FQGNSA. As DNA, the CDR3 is TGTGCCAGCAGCTTATCCGGGACAGGGGGCGTGCGCGTTGGTGGCTACACCTTC. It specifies CASSLSGTGGVRVGGYTF. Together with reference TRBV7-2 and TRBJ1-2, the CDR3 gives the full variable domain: GAGVSQSPSNKVTEKGKDVELRCDPISGHTALYWYRQSLGQGLEFLIYFQGNSAPDKSGLPSDRFSAERTGGSVSTLTIQRTQQEDSAVYLCASSLSGTGGVRVGGYTFGSGTRLTVV.

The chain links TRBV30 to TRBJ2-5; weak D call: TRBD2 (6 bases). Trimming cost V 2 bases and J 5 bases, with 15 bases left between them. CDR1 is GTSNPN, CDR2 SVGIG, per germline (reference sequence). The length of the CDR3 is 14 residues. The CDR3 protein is CAWSPGFGGETQYF. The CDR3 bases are TGTGCCTGGAGTCCGGGGTTTGGGGGGGAGACCCAGTACTTC.

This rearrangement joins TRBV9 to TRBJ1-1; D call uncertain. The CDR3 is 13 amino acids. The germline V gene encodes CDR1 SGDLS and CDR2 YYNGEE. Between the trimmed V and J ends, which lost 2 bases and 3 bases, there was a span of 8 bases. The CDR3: CASSVWRDTEAFF. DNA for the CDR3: TGTGCCAGCAGCGTCTGGAGGGACACTGAAGCTTTCTTT. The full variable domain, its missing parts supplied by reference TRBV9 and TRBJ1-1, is DSGVTQTPKHLITATGQRVTLRCSPRSGDLSVYWYQQSLDQGLQFLIQYYNGEERAKGNILERFSAQQFPDLHSELNLSSLELGDSALYFCASSVWRDTEAFFGQGTRLTVV.

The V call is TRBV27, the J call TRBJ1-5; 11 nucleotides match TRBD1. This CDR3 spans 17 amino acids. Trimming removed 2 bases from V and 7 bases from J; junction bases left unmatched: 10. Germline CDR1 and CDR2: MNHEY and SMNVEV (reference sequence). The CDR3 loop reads CASSLLSGQGAQQPQHF. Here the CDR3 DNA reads TGTGCCAGCAGTTTACTTTCTGGACAGGGGGCGCAGCAGCCCCAGCATTTT.

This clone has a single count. CDR3 sequence reads: CASSPGGGAWLFF. CDR3 coding DNA: TGTGCCAGCTCACCCGGCGGGGGGGCTTGGCTGTTTTTT. The chain has TRBV18 and TRBJ2-2, with 9 bases matching TRBD2. V was pared by 3 bases and J by 13 bases, with 6 bases of the junction left unmatched. CDR1 and CDR2 (germline): KGHSH, LQKENI. This CDR3 region has 13 residues.